What follows are 19 T cell receptor beta chains derived from one specimen sequenced in a study of Graves' ophthalmopathy and Graves' hyperthyroidism. The study amplified TCR beta CDR3 regions using RNA transcripts. HTBI primers were used in a first-round RT-PCR, which preceded a second-round multiplex PCR. TCRdb re-analysed the multiplex PCR reads in MiXCR, keeping a single row per CDR3 protein. The repertoire includes approximately 640,000 distinct CDR3 sequences, over 40% of them detected once, and 3% to 4% sits in the top ten. The sample was peripheral blood. These TCRs come from an adult man with Graves' ophthalmopathy.

This rearrangement joins TRBV10-3 to TRBJ1-2; D is unclear. CDR1 ENHRY and CDR2 SYGVKD come from the germline V gene. Between the trimmed V and J ends, which lost 6 bases and 2 bases, there was a span of 7 bases. The CDR3 runs to 12 residues. The DNA of the CDR3 is TGTGCCATCAGCCAGAAGAACTATGGCTACACCTTC. It encodes CAISQKNYGYTF.

The CDR3, as DNA: TGTGCCAGCAGTCGGCGGCAAGAGCAGTACTTC. The encoded protein is CASSRRQEQYF. The V call is TRBV12-3 or TRBV12-4, the J call TRBJ2-7, with D hard to call. The V end was cut by 5 bases, the J end by 7 bases, with 9 bases between. The CDR3 is 11 amino acids.

As regards this clonotype: It may be a read error: a sequence one base away is much more abundant. The V and J genes are TRBV12-5 and TRBJ1-2; D gene uncertain. Trimming took off 2 bases at V and 4 bases at J, with 11 bases between the two ends. Germline CDR1 is LGHNT and CDR2 is FRNRAP. This CDR3 is built from 14 residues. The CDR3 sequence: CASGLYIGRYGYTF. The CDR3 bases are TGTGCTAGTGGTTTGTACATTGGTCGCTATGGCTACACCTTC. The whole variable domain, filled in from reference TRBV12-5 and TRBJ1-2, reads DARVTQTPRHKVTEMGQEVTMRCQPILGHNTVFWYRQTMMQGLELLAYFRNRAPLDDSGMPKDRFSAEMPDATLATLKIQPSEPRDSAVYFCASGLYIGRYGYTFGSGTRLTVV.

V gene TRBV6-5 combines with J gene TRBJ2-7; 12 positions agree with TRBD1. Germline V gene lookup returns CDR1 MNHEY and CDR2 SVGAGI. J was trimmed by 6 bases and V by 10 bases; bases with no gene match: 10. The CDR3 spans 14 residues. As DNA, the CDR3 is TGTGCCACTCGTCCGGGACAGGGGGCGGTCGAGCAGTACTTC. Protein: CATRPGQGAVEQYF.

The V call is TRBV6-1, the J call TRBJ1-5; D remains ambiguous. This CDR3 is 11 amino acids long. Germline values: CDR1 MNHNS, CDR2 SASEGT. Trimming removed 6 bases at V and 6 bases at J, with 6 bases between. CDR3 nucleotides: TGTGCCAGCAGGGACGGTCAGCCCCAGCATTTT. Amino acid sequence: CASRDGQPQHF.

Note on this clonotype: The limits of the CDR3 on the DNA are not certain, so only TCRdb's listed CDR3 is given. This chain connects TRBV29-1 to TRBJ1-2. Germline values: CDR1 SQVTM, CDR2 ANQGSEA. The CDR3 extends over 11 residues, inclusive of both ends. CDR3 region: CSAGRGYGCTF.

In this sample, this clonotype turned up a few times. The V gene is TRBV7-9, the J gene TRBJ1-3; the match to TRBD1 covers 10 bases. V lost 5 bases, J lost 4 bases, and 5 bases stayed unmatched. In germline, CDR1 is SEHNR, CDR2 FQNEAQ (reference sequence). This CDR3 contains 15 residues. The CDR3 bases are TGTGCCAGCAGCCCGGGACAGGGGATCGGAAACACCATATATTTT. It is translated as CASSPGQGIGNTIYF.

This clonotype has a handful of counts. The chain employs TRBV20-1 and TRBJ1-1, with 7 bases fitting TRBD1. V was pared by 6 bases and J by 1 base, with 8 bases of the junction left unmatched. From germline, CDR1 is DFQATT and CDR2 SNEGSKA (reference sequence). There are 14 residues in the CDR3. The CDR3 region is CSARRGLRNTEAFF. The CDR3 bases are TGCAGTGCCCGTAGGGGGCTTAGGAACACTGAAGCTTTCTTT.

The V call is TRBV15, the J call TRBJ1-1, with TRBD1 identical over 10 bases. The germline CDR1 and CDR2 sequences are LNHNV and YYDKDF (reference sequence). After removal of 0 bases from V and 0 bases from J, the junction contained 4 bases not matched to a gene. This CDR3 has 17 amino acids. The DNA of the CDR3 is TGTGCCACCAGCAGAGATAGGACAGGGGGTTTGAACACTGAAGCTTTCTTT. Protein product: CATSRDRTGGLNTEAFF.

The V gene is TRBV5-5, the J gene TRBJ1-1, with a weak D call TRBD1 (6 bases). This CDR3 has 15 residues. CDR1 and CDR2 (germline): SGHKS, YYEKEE (reference sequence). Trimming left V 4 bases short and J 6 bases short, with 19 bases between. The CDR3 nucleotides are TGTGCCAGCAGCGGGAACAGGGCCCTTTACGCTGAAGCTTTCTTT. The encoded protein is CASSGNRALYAEAFF.

The rearrangement joins TRBV29-1 to TRBJ1-1, with D perhaps matching TRBD1 (6 bases). V shed 8 bases and J shed 1 base, with 8 bases lying between them. CDR3 length equals 11 residues. The V gene's germline CDR1 is SQVTM and CDR2 ANQGSEA. The CDR3 coding sequence is TGCAGCTCGACAGGGAACACTGAAGCTTTCTTT. Its translation is CSSTGNTEAFF.

This sequence joins TRBV12-3 or TRBV12-4 and TRBJ2-5; 12 nucleotides match TRBD1. The CDR3 contains 16 residues. The ends lost 3 bases at V and 5 bases at J; junction bases unmatched: 7. CDR3 DNA: TGTGCCAGCAGTTTTTTGCGGGACAGGGGGCGTGAGACCCAGTACTTC. Translated, it gives CASSFLRDRGRETQYF.

The chain's CDR3 is CAWSLQDQETQYF. The CDR3 DNA reads TGTGCCTGGAGTCTGCAGGACCAAGAGACCCAGTACTTC. This chain uses TRBV7-3 with TRBJ2-5; D remains unclear. In germline, CDR1 is SGHTA, CDR2 FQGTGA. The CDR3 contains 13 residues. V was clipped by 11 bases and J by 0 bases, with 13 bases between them.

The chain uses TRBV2 and TRBJ1-3; no clear D gene. V was cut by 2 bases and J by 0 bases, with 14 bases left in between. In germline, CDR1 is SNHLY, CDR2 FYNNEI. CDR3 length equals 17 residues. The CDR3 here is CASSESLPVYSGNTIYF. DNA for the CDR3: TGTGCCAGCAGTGAATCCCTCCCCGTCTACTCTGGAAACACCATATATTTT.

The V gene is TRBV7-3, the J gene TRBJ1-5; D gene unclear. V was shortened by 11 bases and J by 4 bases, with 15 bases between the two germline ends. CDR1 and CDR2 from the germline V gene are SGHTA and FQGTGA. This CDR3 is built from 13 residues. The CDR3 nucleotides are TGTGCCTGGAGTACCGACCCAAATCAGCCCCAGCATTTT. Protein sequence: CAWSTDPNQPQHF. Full variable domain (missing parts from reference TRBV7-3 and TRBJ1-5): GAGVSQTPSNKVTEKGKYVELRCDPISGHTALYWYRQSLGQGPEFLIYFQGTGAADDSGLPNDRFFAVRPEGSVSTLKIQRTERGDSAVYLCAWSTDPNQPQHFGDGTRLSIL.

The V gene is TRBV19, the J gene TRBJ1-1; D is uncertain. The V gene's germline CDR1 is LNHDA and CDR2 SQIVND (reference sequence). This CDR3 spans 12 amino acids. The V and J ends lost 8 bases and 4 bases respectively, with 11 bases between them. CDR3 bases: TGTGCCAGTGGGTCGCGGGGCACTGAAGCTTTCTTT. This translates into CASGSRGTEAFF.

This clonotype was observed many times. The V call is TRBV10-3, the J call TRBJ1-5; tentatively, D is TRBD1 (5 bases). Trimming stripped 3 bases from V and 0 bases from J, with 12 bases between. This CDR3 contains 16 residues. CDR1 is ENHRY and CDR2 is SYGVKD in the germline V gene. In DNA, the CDR3 is TGTGCCATCAGTGAAATAGGGGCATCTAGCAATCAGCCCCAGCATTTT. Protein product: CAISEIGASSNQPQHF.

This clonotype was picked up one time. The chain couples TRBV25-1 to TRBJ1-4; 9 positions agree with TRBD1. The CDR3 sequence is 15 residues long. J was trimmed by 5 bases and V by 6 bases; bases with no gene match: 7. CDR1 and CDR2 (germline): MGHDK, SYGVNS. CDR3 residues: CASSADRGTNEKLFF. The CDR3 bases are TGTGCCAGCAGCGCGGACAGGGGAACCAATGAAAAACTGTTTTTT.

The chain recombines TRBV2 with TRBJ1-4; a possible D gene is TRBD1 (5 bases). V was trimmed by 7 bases and J by 8 bases, leaving 8 bases between them. Germline values: CDR1 SNHLY, CDR2 FYNNEI. The CDR3 runs to 11 residues. The CDR3: CASTRTEKLFF. The CDR3 nucleotides read TGTGCCAGCACCAGGACAGAAAAACTGTTTTTT.